Given below is one T cell receptor (beta chain) in context. The antigen is undetermined. The sample carries other DNA sequences with the same CDR3. The sample originates from a study of shared clonotypes between healthy human individuals. Study information: Each donor's CD4 naive and CD4 memory cells filled three plates apiece, CD8 naive two, and CD8 memory one.

The run depth of the assay was deep. Over several immunoSEQ plates, each subset's genomic DNA was distributed in even portions. Sequencing was performed with immunoSEQ multiplex PCR; in TCRdb, only in-frame clones are kept and a portion is missing. The data hold some 580,000 clones, with roughly 98% observed a single time. Study-level findings and limits: Only blood underwent sampling, and tissue repertoires likely differ.

It was CD45RO-negative cells, positively selected for CCR7, that made up naive CD8 cells, with terminally differentiated effector memory CD45RA+ cells excluded. From germline, CDR1 is SGDLS and CDR2 YYNGEE. This CDR3 has 14 residues. V shed 3 bases and J 4 bases; nucleotides not matched to a gene: 6. Sequences were obtained from naive CD8+ T cells sorted from blood. The sequence came from a man aged 25 to 45 in good health. The chain carries TRBV9 and TRBJ2-7; 8 nucleotides agree with TRBD1. For the CDR3, the DNA is TGTGCCAGCAGCGCGGGGACAGGAGGGTACGAGCAGTACTTC. It translates to CASSAGTGGYEQYF.